This T cell receptor (beta chain) was captured in a study of cytomegalovirus exposure and HLA in healthy donors. Study-wide points: A later analysis linked a missense variant in DCLRE1C to the trimming of TCR beta V and J genes. Usually a TCR sequence was rare, but some public TCRs were found in many donors.

The study sampled nominally healthy donors, though unrecorded immune exposures were likely. Only a few counts were recorded for this clone. The antigen remains unidentified. PCR involved 60 Vbeta and 13 Jbeta primers. TCRdb keeps only in-frame clones here, not all; method: immunoSEQ multiplex PCR. In the table there are roughly 140,000 clones, almost 85% of which are singletons. This CDR3 comprises 14 residues. Deletions cut 5 bases from V and 5 bases from J, with 13 bases between. From germline, CDR1 is LNHDA and CDR2 SQIVND (reference sequence). The receptor comes from a man in his thirties or forties in good health and CMV-seropositive. The source material was PBMCs. The rearrangement uses TRBV19 and TRBJ1-5; the D is unclear. Written as DNA, the CDR3 is TGTGCCAGTAGTGGCGCGCAGGCCTATCAGCCCCAGCATTTT. As protein: CASSGAQAYQPQHF.